The clone carrying this T cell receptor beta chain was observed a few times. This sample is part of a study of T-cell reconstitution after alpha-beta-depleted transplantation in children. Germline-derived CDR1 and CDR2 are DFQATT and SNEGSKA (reference sequence). Between the trimmed V and J ends, which lost 1 base and 6 bases, there was a span of 8 bases. The CDR3 spans 12 residues. It was with unique molecular identifiers that the TCRbeta library was prepared. MiXCR, applied by TCRdb to the PCR reads, yields one record per CDR3 protein. Of around 400,000 distinct CDR3 sequences in the sample, 9.5% to 13% are singletons; the top ten hold roughly 5%.

Specimen: PBMCs from the stem cell graft donor, collected from the stem cell graft. The V call is TRBV20-1, the J call TRBJ2-3; D gene ambiguous. This TCR came from a human donor who donated a stem cell graft to a child with acute myeloid leukemia. Written as DNA, the CDR3 is TGCAGTGCTAGAGGGCCCGGGGATACGCAGTATTTT. The encoded protein is CSARGPGDTQYF.